Detailed here is one T cell receptor beta chain. Its antigen is unidentified. Extraction of RNA preceded its reverse transcription into cDNA, which served as the sequencing template. Profiled with immunoSEQ multiplex PCR; TCRdb holds only in-frame clones, not every one. Counted here are roughly 110,000 clones, around 53% occurring once; the ten biggest clones make up 9.5% to 15%. The treatment here: oral pan-JAK inhibitor, 5-10 mg twice daily. Peripheral blood, together with lesional scalp punch biopsies, was collected from alopecia areata patients. The data originate from a study of CD8+ T cells in alopecia areata. Study summary: Those patients who were treated received oral tofacitinib, which was given at 5 to 10 mg twice daily for moderate-to-severe alopecia areata.

Study-wide results and caveats: For patients receiving tofacitinib, scalp clonality and expanded CD8+ clones among the top 100 significantly decreased.

Trimming took 7 bases from V and 3 from J; bases not matched to a gene: 4. CDR1 is MNHEY, CDR2 SMNVEV, per germline (reference sequence). The CDR3 runs 14 residues. This TCR came from a human donor with alopecia areata. The specimen was CD8+ T cells sorted from blood, collected at week 24, from a patient treated with tofacitinib. The J gene is TRBJ2-1, the V gene TRBV27, with 9 bases aligning to TRBD2. The CDR3 region is CASNQRGDYNEQFF. The CDR3 DNA reads TGTGCCAGCAATCAGCGGGGGGACTACAATGAGCAGTTCTTC.